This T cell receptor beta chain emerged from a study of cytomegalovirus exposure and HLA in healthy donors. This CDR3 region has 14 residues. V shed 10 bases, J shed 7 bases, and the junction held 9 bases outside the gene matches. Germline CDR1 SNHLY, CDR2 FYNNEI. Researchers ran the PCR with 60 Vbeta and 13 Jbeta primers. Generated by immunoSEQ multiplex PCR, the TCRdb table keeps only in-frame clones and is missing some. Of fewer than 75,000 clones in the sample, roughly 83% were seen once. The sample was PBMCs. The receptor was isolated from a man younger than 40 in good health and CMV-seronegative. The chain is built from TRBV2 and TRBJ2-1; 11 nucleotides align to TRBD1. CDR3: CATTGTGGKNEQFF. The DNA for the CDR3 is TGTGCCACCACCGGGACAGGGGGGAAAAATGAGCAGTTCTTC.